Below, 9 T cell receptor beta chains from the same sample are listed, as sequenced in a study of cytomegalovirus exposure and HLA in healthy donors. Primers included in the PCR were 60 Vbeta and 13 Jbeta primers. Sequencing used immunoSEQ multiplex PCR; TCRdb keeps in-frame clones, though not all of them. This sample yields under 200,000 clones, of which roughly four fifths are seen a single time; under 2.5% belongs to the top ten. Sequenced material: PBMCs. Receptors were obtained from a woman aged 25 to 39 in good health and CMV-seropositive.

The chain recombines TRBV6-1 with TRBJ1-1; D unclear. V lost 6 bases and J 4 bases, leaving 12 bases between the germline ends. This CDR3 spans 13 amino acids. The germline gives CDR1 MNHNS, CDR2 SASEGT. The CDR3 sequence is CASRLGRSTEAFF. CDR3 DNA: TGTGCCAGCAGACTAGGACGCTCCACTGAAGCTTTCTTT.

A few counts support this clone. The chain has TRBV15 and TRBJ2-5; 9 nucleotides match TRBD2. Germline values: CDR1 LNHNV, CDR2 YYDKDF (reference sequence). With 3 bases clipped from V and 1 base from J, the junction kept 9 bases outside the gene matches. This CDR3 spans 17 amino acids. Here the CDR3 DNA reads TGTGCCACCAGCAGTGGGGAAGCGGGAGGCGGCCAAGAGACCCAGTACTTC. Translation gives CATSSGEAGGGQETQYF.

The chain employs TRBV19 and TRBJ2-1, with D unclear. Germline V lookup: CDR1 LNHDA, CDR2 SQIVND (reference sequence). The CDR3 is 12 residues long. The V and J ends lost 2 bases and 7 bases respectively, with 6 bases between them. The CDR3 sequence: CASSILSNEQFF. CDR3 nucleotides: TGTGCCAGTAGTATATTGAGTAATGAGCAGTTCTTC.

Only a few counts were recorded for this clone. CDR3: CASSSGGGRANTGELFF. In DNA form, the CDR3 reads TGCGCCAGCAGCTCTGGAGGAGGACGGGCGAACACCGGGGAGCTGTTTTTT. V gene TRBV5-1 combines with J gene TRBJ2-2; TRBD2 is a possible D gene (5 bases). The V and J ends lost 3 bases and 0 bases respectively, with 15 bases between them. There are 17 residues in the CDR3. From germline, CDR1 is SGHRS and CDR2 YFSETQ.

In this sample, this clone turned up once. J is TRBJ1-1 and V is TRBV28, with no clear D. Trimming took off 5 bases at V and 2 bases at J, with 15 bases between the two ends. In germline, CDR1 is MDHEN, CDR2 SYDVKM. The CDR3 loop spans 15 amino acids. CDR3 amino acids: CASSPPVPGNTEAFF. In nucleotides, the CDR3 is TGTGCCAGCAGTCCCCCAGTGCCAGGTAACACTGAAGCTTTCTTT.

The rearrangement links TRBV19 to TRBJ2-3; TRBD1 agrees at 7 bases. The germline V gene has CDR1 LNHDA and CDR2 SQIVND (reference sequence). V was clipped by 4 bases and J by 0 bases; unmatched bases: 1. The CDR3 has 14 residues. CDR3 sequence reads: CASSKQGSTDTQYF. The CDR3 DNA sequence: TGTGCCAGTAGTAAACAGGGGAGCACAGATACGCAGTATTTT.

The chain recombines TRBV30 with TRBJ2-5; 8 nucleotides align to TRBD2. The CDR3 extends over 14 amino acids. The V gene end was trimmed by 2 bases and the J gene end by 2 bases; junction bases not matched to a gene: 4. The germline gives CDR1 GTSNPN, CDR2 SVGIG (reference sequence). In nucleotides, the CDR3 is TGTGCCTGGAGTAGCGGGAGCCCTCAAGAGACCCAGTACTTC. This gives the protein CAWSSGSPQETQYF.

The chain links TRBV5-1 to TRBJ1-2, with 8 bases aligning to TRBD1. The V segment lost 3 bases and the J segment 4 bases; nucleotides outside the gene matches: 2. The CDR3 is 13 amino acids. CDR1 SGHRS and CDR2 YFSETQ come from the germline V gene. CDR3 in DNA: TGCGCCAGCAGCTATGGACAGGGCTATGGCTACACCTTC. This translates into CASSYGQGYGYTF. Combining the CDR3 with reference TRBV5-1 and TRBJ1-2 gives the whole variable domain KAGVTQTPRYLIKTRGQQVTLSCSPISGHRSVSWYQQTPGQGLQFLFEYFSETQRNKGNFPGRFSGRQFSNSRSEMNVSTLELGDSALYLCASSYGQGYGYTFGSGTRLTVV.

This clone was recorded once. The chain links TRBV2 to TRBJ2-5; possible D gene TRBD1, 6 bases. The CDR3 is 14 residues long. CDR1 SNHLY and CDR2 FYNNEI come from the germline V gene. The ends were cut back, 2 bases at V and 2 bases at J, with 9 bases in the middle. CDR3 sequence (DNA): TGTGCCAGCAGTGAATTTACAGGGCAAGAGACCCAGTACTTC. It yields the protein CASSEFTGQETQYF.